Below, 29 T cell receptor beta chains from the same sample are listed, as sequenced in a study of molecular identifiers for immune sequencing clone quantification. One entry per CDR3 protein, called by TCRdb with MiXCR from the PCR reads. Of about 97,000 distinct CDR3 sequences listed, about a third were seen once; the top ten hold 9.5% to 10%. The sequencing input was naive CD8+ T cells from blood, with Jurkat cell RNA spiked in. Subset of the sample: FACS-sorted CD8+CD4-CCR7+CD45RA+ naive T cells. These receptors were taken from a human donor in good health. Some libraries in this study had Jurkat cell RNA spiked in.

The chain is built from TRBV20-1 and TRBJ2-1, with a tentative D call TRBD1 (7 bases). This CDR3 contains 14 residues. CDR1 is DFQATT and CDR2 is SNEGSKA in the germline V gene (reference sequence). The V and J ends lost 7 bases and 9 bases respectively, with 22 bases between them. CDR3 amino acids: CSVVRVTQGGEQFF. DNA for the CDR3: TGCAGTGTTGTGCGGGTGACCCAGGGGGGTGAGCAGTTCTTC.

With regard to this clonotype: No conserved phenylalanine or tryptophan is present at the end of the CDR3, so a read error is the likely explanation. V and J are TRBV28 and TRBJ2-7, with TRBD2 as a possible D gene (6 bases). The V and J ends lost 7 bases and 3 bases respectively, with 19 bases between them. The CDR3 runs 15 residues. The V gene's germline CDR1 is MDHEN and CDR2 SYDVKM. In DNA form, the CDR3 reads TGTGCCAGCAATTCCCGGGACTCCCGATTCTACGAGCAGTACTGC. The encoded protein is CASNSRDSRFYEQYC.

The chain joins TRBV9 to TRBJ2-2; 7 bases are a match to TRBD1. Trimming took 3 bases from V and 1 from J; bases not matched to a gene: 3. This CDR3 has 15 amino acids. Germline V gives CDR1 SGDLS, CDR2 YYNGEE. CDR3 amino acids: CASSARDRNTGELFF. In DNA form, the CDR3 reads TGTGCCAGCAGCGCCCGGGACAGGAACACCGGGGAGCTGTTTTTT.

The chain recombines TRBV10-3 with TRBJ2-4; TRBD2 might be the D (5 bases). V shed 3 bases and J shed 7 bases, with 16 bases lying between them. This CDR3 has 15 residues. Germline V gene lookup returns CDR1 ENHRY and CDR2 SYGVKD. The CDR3 DNA sequence: TGTGCCATCAGTGAAGGTCGTGAGGGCGGTAACATTCAGTACTTC. Translated: CAISEGREGGNIQYF.

V and J are TRBV27 and TRBJ2-6; D is unresolved. Germline V gives CDR1 MNHEY, CDR2 SMNVEV (reference sequence). V gave up 0 bases and J gave up 4 bases, with 22 bases separating them. This CDR3 has 20 amino acids. This CDR3 is CASSLSFDTTPLLGANVLTF. The CDR3 DNA reads as TGTGCCAGCAGTTTATCGTTCGACACCACCCCACTCTTGGGGGCCAACGTCCTGACTTTC.

This clonotype was detected a few times. CDR3 region: CSASGTAESPLHF. CDR3 coding DNA: TGCAGTGCTTCCGGGACAGCTGAATCACCCCTCCACTTT. The V call is TRBV20-1, the J call TRBJ1-6; the match to TRBD1 covers 7 bases. Germline CDR1 is DFQATT and CDR2 is SNEGSKA (reference sequence). The CDR3 is 13 residues long. The trim removed 5 bases at V and 10 bases at J, leaving 8 bases unmatched.

The sample holds a few counts of this clonotype. The junction departs from the called germline gene at one end, perhaps through a read error. V is TRBV27 and J is TRBJ2-7; 8 bases map to TRBD1. CDR3 length equals 14 residues. Per the germline V gene, CDR1 is MNHEY and CDR2 is SMNVEV (reference sequence). This CDR3 reads CASSPGGAGYGQYF. In DNA form, the CDR3 reads TGTGCCAGCAGTCCAGGGGGCGCGGGATACGGGCAGTACTTC.

Points on this clonotype: A much larger clonotype is one base distant, so this may be a read error. The J gene is TRBJ2-5, the V gene TRBV4-1; 8 bases align to TRBD2. The germline V gene has CDR1 MGHRA and CDR2 YSYEKL. CDR3 length: 15 amino acids. DNA of the CDR3: TGCGCCAGCAGCCAAAAAGCGGGAGAGTGGGAGACCCAGTCCTTC. Its translation: CASSQKAGEWETQSF.

In this sample, this clonotype turned up a few times. The chain's CDR3 is CASSRQAHNEQFF. The CDR3 coding sequence is TGTGCCAGCAGTAGACAGGCCCACAATGAGCAGTTCTTC. The chain joins TRBV6-2 or TRBV6-3 to TRBJ2-1, with D perhaps TRBD1 (6 bases). Trimming shortened V by 5 bases and J by 5 bases, and 10 bases separated the two germline ends. The germline gives CDR1 MNHEY, CDR2 SVGEGT. This CDR3 comprises 13 residues.

To note about this clonotype: A much larger clone differs by one base, so this may be a read error. V gene TRBV9 combines with J gene TRBJ1-4, with unresolved D. CDR1 SGDLS and CDR2 YYNGEE come from the germline V gene. The CDR3 covers 14 residues. Trimming pared 1 base from V and 5 bases from J, leaving 9 bases between. The CDR3 protein is CASSVPGGNEKLFF. The CDR3 nucleotides are TGTGCCAGCAGCGTACCTGGAGGGAATGAAAAACTGTTTTTT.

The rearrangement links TRBV5-1 to TRBJ1-2; D is ambiguous. The CDR3 runs to 15 residues. CDR1 and CDR2 from the germline V gene are SGHRS and YFSETQ. Trimming removed 0 bases from V and 4 bases from J, with 13 bases in between. The CDR3 region is CASSLAHAAPYGYTF. For the CDR3, the DNA is TGCGCCAGCAGCTTGGCCCACGCTGCTCCCTATGGCTACACCTTC.

Remarks on this clonotype: A much larger clone lies a single base off, so this may be a read error. The V call is TRBV29-1, the J call TRBJ2-7; the D call may be TRBD1 or TRBD2 (5 bases each). The CDR3 runs 12 residues. CDR1 is SQVTM and CDR2 is ANQGSEA in the germline V gene. Written as DNA, the CDR3 is TGCAGCGGTGAAGGGCAGGGAGAGGAGCAGTACTTC. This gives the protein CSGEGQGEEQYF.

A remark on this clonotype: The CDR3 carries no conserved terminal phenylalanine or tryptophan, so it likely arises from a read error. Because the CDR3's place on the DNA is in doubt, the DNA is left out and the CDR3 is given as listed by TCRdb. The chain combines TRBV6-2 or TRBV6-3 with TRBJ1-1; no DNA check was done on the table's D call, TRBD1. Germline V gives CDR1 MNHEY, CDR2 SVGEGT. The CDR3 comprises 14 residues, both ends counted. The CDR3 reads CASSWDRKNTEAFL.

This clonotype has only one observation. Given the absence of the conserved phenylalanine or tryptophan at the CDR3 end, a read error is likely. The rearrangement links TRBV29-1 to TRBJ2-7, with 8 bases identical to TRBD1. With V trimmed by 6 bases and J by 0 bases, 13 bases remained unmatched. CDR1 is SQVTM, CDR2 ANQGSEA, per germline. This CDR3 region has 16 residues. The CDR3 sequence: CSVDGLRGRRSYEQYI. Here the CDR3 DNA reads TGCAGCGTCGACGGACTCAGGGGGCGACGCTCCTACGAGCAGTACATC.

This clonotype was observed a few times. The CDR3 DNA reads as TGTGCCAGCAGACTCAGGGGGAAGAACTACGAGCAGTACTTC. Translated, it gives CASRLRGKNYEQYF. The chain employs TRBV6-2 or TRBV6-3 and TRBJ2-7; TRBD1 agrees at 7 bases. The V and J ends lost 6 bases and 3 bases, in that order; junction bases with no gene match: 8. This CDR3 has 14 amino acids. Germline V gives CDR1 MNHEY, CDR2 SVGEGT.

Points on this clonotype: The missing conserved phenylalanine or tryptophan at the end of this CDR3 makes a read error likely. The chain is built from TRBV7-2 and TRBJ2-3; possibly TRBD2 for D (6 bases). The CDR3 is made up of 14 amino acids. Germline lookup yields CDR1 SGHTA and CDR2 FQGNSA. Trimming cost V 5 bases and J 4 bases, with 13 bases left between them. The CDR3 reads CASSGTSSPDTQYI. The CDR3 DNA follows: TGTGCCAGCAGCGGTACTAGCTCCCCAGATACGCAGTATATT.

Only one count was recorded for this clonotype. A much more abundant neighbour one base away suggests this may be a read error. The V call is TRBV19, the J call TRBJ1-5; D is unresolved. Germline V gene data show CDR1 as LNHDA and CDR2 as SQIVND (reference sequence). There are 12 residues in the CDR3. This chain's CDR3 is CARGKDNRPQHF. As DNA, the CDR3 is TGTGCCAGAGGTAAAGATAATCGGCCCCAGCATTTT.

This clonotype was picked up many times. The chain joins TRBV7-8 to TRBJ2-7, with no clear D. With 3 bases removed from V and 0 bases from J, the gap between germline ends came to 12 bases. Germline lookup yields CDR1 SGHVS and CDR2 FQNEAQ. There are 15 residues in the CDR3. The CDR3 DNA follows: TGTGCCAGCAGCTTTAAGTCGTCCAGCTCCTACGAGCAGTACTTC. It translates to CASSFKSSSSYEQYF.

This clonotype has a handful of counts. The gene calls are TRBV20-1 and TRBJ2-7, with 7 positions matching TRBD2. In germline, CDR1 is DFQATT, CDR2 SNEGSKA (reference sequence). After removal of 3 bases from V and 1 base from J, the junction contained 9 bases not matched to a gene. The CDR3 runs 15 residues. CDR3 amino acids: CSAREGGRLSYEQYF. The CDR3 region has the DNA TGCAGTGCTAGGGAGGGCGGGAGACTATCCTACGAGCAGTACTTC.

This clonotype came up many times. The chain couples TRBV6-5 to TRBJ1-4; the D is unclear. CDR3 length: 13 amino acids. V was trimmed by 7 bases and J by 7 bases, leaving 13 bases between them. Germline values: CDR1 MNHEY, CDR2 SVGAGI. As DNA, the CDR3 is TGTGCCAGCAAAATAGCCTGGGGTGAAAAACTGTTTTTT. It encodes CASKIAWGEKLFF.

Regarding this clonotype: A read error is possible here, since a much larger clone lies one base away. The chain has TRBV28 and TRBJ2-7; D is ambiguous. Trimming took 11 bases from V and 9 from J, leaving 23 bases between them. Germline V gene sequence: CDR1 MDHEN, CDR2 SYDVKM. This CDR3 has 13 amino acids. For the CDR3, the DNA is TGTGCCGCGTCCATCCGCCCGGACGGCGGGCAGTACTTC. Translated: CAASIRPDGGQYF. Variable domain in full (rest from reference TRBV28 and TRBJ2-7): DVKVTQSSRYLVKRTGEKVFLECVQDMDHENMFWYRQDPGLGLRLIYFSYDVKMKEKGDIPEGYSVSREKKERFSLILESASTNQTSMYLCAASIRPDGGQYFGPGTRLTVT.

V is TRBV4-2 and J is TRBJ2-1, with 7 bases matching TRBD2. CDR1 and CDR2 from the germline V gene are LGHNA and YNFKEQ. The CDR3 covers 15 residues. Trimming cost V 0 bases and J 4 bases; bases outside gene matches: 3. The CDR3 nucleotides read TGTGCCAGCAGCCAAGAGCGACTAGCTTACAATGAGCAGTTCTTC. Its protein is CASSQERLAYNEQFF.

This clonotype occurred once. With a much larger clone just one base away, this may be a read error. This rearrangement joins TRBV6-2 or TRBV6-3 to TRBJ2-2, with a tentative D call TRBD2 (5 bases). Germline V CDR1 and CDR2: MNHEY, SVGEGT. This CDR3 spans 15 amino acids. The V gene lost 4 bases and the J gene lost 4 bases, with 13 bases spanning the gap. CDR3 DNA sequence: TGTGCCAGCAGTTTCTCCTTAAGCGGCACCGGGGAGCTGTTTTTT. Its protein is CASSFSLSGTGELFF.

This clonotype was counted between two and nine times. The CDR3 is CSANHRGKGYGYTF. DNA for the CDR3: TGCAGTGCAAACCACAGGGGAAAGGGCTATGGCTACACCTTC. This chain links TRBV20-1 with TRBJ1-2; 7 positions agree with TRBD1. V lost 6 bases and J lost 4; bases outside the gene matches: 11. The CDR3 spans 14 residues. Germline values: CDR1 DFQATT, CDR2 SNEGSKA (reference sequence).

This clonotype came up many times. The gene calls are TRBV7-2 and TRBJ2-7; 9 bases agree with TRBD2. This CDR3 comprises 15 residues. Per germline, CDR1 SGHTA and CDR2 FQGNSA. With 4 bases clipped from V and 4 bases from J, the junction kept 8 bases outside the gene matches. CDR3 sequence reads: CASSYSGTSLYEQYF. The CDR3 coding sequence is TGTGCCAGCAGCTACTCCGGGACTAGCCTTTACGAGCAGTACTTC.

This clonotype occurred a few times. This chain links TRBV15 with TRBJ2-7; 9 bases fit TRBD1. Unmatched junction bases numbered 10, after V lost 3 bases and J lost 4 bases. The CDR3 loop spans 16 amino acids. The germline CDR1 and CDR2 sequences are LNHNV and YYDKDF (reference sequence). The CDR3 is CATSSVMTGGRYEQYF. The CDR3 DNA is TGTGCCACCAGCAGTGTTATGACAGGGGGAAGGTACGAGCAGTACTTC. Drawing the rest from reference TRBV15 and TRBJ2-7, the complete variable domain is DAMVIQNPRYQVTQFGKPVTLSCSQTLNHNVMYWYQQKSSQAPKLLFHYYDKDFNNEADTPDNFQSRRPNTSFCFLDIRSPGLGDTAMYLCATSSVMTGGRYEQYFGPGTRLTVT.

The sample holds one count of this clonotype. With a much larger clone just one base away, this may be a read error. The chain joins TRBV7-2 to TRBJ2-1, with unresolved D. The length of the CDR3 is 15 residues. Germline V CDR1 and CDR2: SGHTA, FQGNSA. V was shortened by 4 bases and J by 0 bases, with 10 bases between the two germline ends. This chain's CDR3 is CASSWTKGSYNEQFF. CDR3 DNA sequence: TGTGCCAGCAGCTGGACGAAAGGCTCCTACAATGAGCAGTTCTTC.

This clonotype was picked up a small number of times. The CDR3 sequence is CSASLVTSGYEQYF. The CDR3 nucleotides read TGCAGTGCTAGCCTTGTGACTAGCGGGTACGAGCAGTACTTC. This chain joins TRBV20-1 and TRBJ2-7; 10 bases fit TRBD2. The germline CDR1 and CDR2 sequences are DFQATT and SNEGSKA (reference sequence). The trim removed 3 bases at V and 4 bases at J, leaving 6 bases unmatched. The CDR3 is 14 amino acids.

In this sample, this clonotype turned up many times. The chain uses TRBV9 and TRBJ2-3; 9 bases line up with TRBD1. The CDR3 covers 16 residues. In germline, CDR1 is SGDLS, CDR2 YYNGEE. Trimming at V came to 4 bases and at J to 3 bases, leaving 9 bases not matched to a gene. The CDR3 sequence is CASSHTIQGATDTQYF. The CDR3 nucleotides read TGTGCCAGCAGCCATACTATACAGGGGGCAACAGATACGCAGTATTTT.